This record concerns one T cell receptor beta chain sequence. This entry belongs to a study of T cell changes during pregnancy in multiple sclerosis. V was clipped by 6 bases and J by 5 bases, with 12 bases between them. This CDR3 has 13 residues. CDR1 is SGHTA, CDR2 FQGNSA, per germline. Some clones are missing from TCRdb's copy, which holds only in-frame ones; the method was immunoSEQ multiplex PCR. Of 50,000 to 65,000 clones listed, nearly 95% are singletons. The source material was peripheral blood, sampled in the first trimester of pregnancy. The clonotype was recovered from a female donor with multiple sclerosis, enrolled in a pregnancy study. The chain is built from TRBV7-2 and TRBJ2-3, with D perhaps matching TRBD1 (5 bases). The CDR3 spells CASRPVGEDTQYF. The CDR3 DNA follows: TGTGCCAGCAGGCCGGTAGGGGAAGATACGCAGTATTTT.